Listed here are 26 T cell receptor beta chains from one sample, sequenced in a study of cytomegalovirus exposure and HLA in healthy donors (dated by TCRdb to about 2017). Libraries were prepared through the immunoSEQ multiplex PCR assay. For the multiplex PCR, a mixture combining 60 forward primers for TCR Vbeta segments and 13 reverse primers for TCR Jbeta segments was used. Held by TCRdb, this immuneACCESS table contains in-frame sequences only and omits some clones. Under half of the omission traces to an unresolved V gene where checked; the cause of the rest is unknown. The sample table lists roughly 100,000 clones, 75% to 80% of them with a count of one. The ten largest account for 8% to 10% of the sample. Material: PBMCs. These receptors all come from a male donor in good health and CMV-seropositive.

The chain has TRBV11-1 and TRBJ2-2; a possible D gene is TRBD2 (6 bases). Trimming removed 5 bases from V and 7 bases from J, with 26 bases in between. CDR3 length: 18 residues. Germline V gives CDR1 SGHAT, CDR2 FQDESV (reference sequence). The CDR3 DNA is TGTGCCAGCAGCCTCCTGGGAGGACGGACGGGAGCGCACGGGGAGCTGTTTTTT. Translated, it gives CASSLLGGRTGAHGELFF.

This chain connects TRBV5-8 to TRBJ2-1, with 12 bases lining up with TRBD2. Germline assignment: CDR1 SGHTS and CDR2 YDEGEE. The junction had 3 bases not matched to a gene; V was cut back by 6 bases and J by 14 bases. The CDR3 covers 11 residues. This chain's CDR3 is CASTRTSGEFF. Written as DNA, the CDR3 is TGTGCCAGCACCCGGACTAGCGGGGAGTTCTTC.

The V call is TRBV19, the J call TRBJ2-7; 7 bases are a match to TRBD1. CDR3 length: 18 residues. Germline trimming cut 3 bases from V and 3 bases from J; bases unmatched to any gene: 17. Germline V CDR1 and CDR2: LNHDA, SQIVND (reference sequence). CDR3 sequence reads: CASSITGVGVTSVYEQYF. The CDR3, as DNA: TGTGCCAGTAGTATTACAGGGGTGGGTGTAACCTCGGTCTACGAGCAGTACTTC.

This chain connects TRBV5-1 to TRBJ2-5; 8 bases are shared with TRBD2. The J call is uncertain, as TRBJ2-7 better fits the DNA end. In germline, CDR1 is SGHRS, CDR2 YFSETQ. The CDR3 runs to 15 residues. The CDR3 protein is CASSLKLAATYEQYF. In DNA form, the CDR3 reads TGCGCCAGCAGCTTGAAACTAGCGGCTACCTACGAGCAGTACTTC.

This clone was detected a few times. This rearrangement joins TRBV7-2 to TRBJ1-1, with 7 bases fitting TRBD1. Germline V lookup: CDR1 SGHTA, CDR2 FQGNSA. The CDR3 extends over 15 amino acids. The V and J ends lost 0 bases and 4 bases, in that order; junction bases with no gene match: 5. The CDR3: CASSLAPGGITEAFF. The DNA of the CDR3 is TGTGCCAGCAGCTTAGCCCCAGGGGGTATCACTGAAGCTTTCTTT. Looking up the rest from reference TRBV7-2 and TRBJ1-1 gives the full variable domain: GAGVSQSPSNKVTEKGKDVELRCDPISGHTALYWYRQSLGQGLEFLIYFQGNSAPDKSGLPSDRFSAERTGGSVSTLTIQRTQQEDSAVYLCASSLAPGGITEAFFGQGTRLTVV.

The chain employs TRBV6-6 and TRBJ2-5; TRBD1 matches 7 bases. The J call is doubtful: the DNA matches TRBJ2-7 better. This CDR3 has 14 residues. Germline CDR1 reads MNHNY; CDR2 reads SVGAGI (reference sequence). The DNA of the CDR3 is TGTGCCAGCAGTTTTGAGGGGGCGCCTACCGAGCAGTACTTC. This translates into CASSFEGAPTEQYF.

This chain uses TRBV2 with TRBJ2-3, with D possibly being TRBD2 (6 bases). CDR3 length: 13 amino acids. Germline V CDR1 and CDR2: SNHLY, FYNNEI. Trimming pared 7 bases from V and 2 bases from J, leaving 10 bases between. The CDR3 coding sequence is TGTGCCAGCAAGCAGGACTACACAGATACGCAGTATTTT. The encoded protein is CASKQDYTDTQYF.

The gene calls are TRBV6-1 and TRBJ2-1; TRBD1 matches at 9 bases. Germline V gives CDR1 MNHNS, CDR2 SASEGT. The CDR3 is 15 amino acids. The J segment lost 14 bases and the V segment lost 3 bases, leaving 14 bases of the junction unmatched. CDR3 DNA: TGTGCCAGCAGTGACAGATCCGGGACAGGGAAATTTAAGTTCTTC. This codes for CASSDRSGTGKFKFF.

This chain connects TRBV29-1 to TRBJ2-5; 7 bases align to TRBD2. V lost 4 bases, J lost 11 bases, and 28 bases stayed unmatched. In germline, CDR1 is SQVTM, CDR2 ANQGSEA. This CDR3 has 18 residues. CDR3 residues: CSVGSRDPTRSGGWEQYF. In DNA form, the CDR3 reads TGCAGCGTTGGGTCTCGGGACCCTACTAGGTCGGGGGGTTGGGAGCAGTACTTC.

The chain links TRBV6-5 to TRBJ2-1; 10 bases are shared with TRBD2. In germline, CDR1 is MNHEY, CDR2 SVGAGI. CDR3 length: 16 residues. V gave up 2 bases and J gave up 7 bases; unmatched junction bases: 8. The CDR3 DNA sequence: TGTGCCAGCAGTTACCTGACCAGCGGGAGGGGTAATGAGCAGTTCTTC. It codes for CASSYLTSGRGNEQFF.

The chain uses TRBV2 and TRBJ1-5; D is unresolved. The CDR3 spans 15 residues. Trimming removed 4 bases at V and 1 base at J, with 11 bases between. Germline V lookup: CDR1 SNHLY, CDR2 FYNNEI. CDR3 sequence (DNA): TGTGCCAGCAGTGGGTTTCTAGGAAGCAATCAGCCCCAGCATTTT. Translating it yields CASSGFLGSNQPQHF. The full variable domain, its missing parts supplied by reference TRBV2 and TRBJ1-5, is EPEVTQTPSHQVTQMGQEVILRCVPISNHLYFYWYRQILGQKVEFLVSFYNNEISEKSEIFDDQFSVERPDGSNFTLKIRSTKLEDSAMYFCASSGFLGSNQPQHFGDGTRLSIL.

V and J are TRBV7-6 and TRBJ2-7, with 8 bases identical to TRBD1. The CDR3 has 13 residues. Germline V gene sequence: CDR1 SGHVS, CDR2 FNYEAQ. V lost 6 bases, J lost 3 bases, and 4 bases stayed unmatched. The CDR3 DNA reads TGTGCCAGCAGTCCCGGACAGGGCTACGAGCAGTACTTC. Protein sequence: CASSPGQGYEQYF.

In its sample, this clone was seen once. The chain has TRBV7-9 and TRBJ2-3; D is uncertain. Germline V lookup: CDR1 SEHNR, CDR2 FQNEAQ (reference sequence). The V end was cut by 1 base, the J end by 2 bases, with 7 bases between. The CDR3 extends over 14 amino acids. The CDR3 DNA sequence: TGTGCCAGCAGCTTAGGAGCCCACACAGATACGCAGTATTTT. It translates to CASSLGAHTDTQYF.

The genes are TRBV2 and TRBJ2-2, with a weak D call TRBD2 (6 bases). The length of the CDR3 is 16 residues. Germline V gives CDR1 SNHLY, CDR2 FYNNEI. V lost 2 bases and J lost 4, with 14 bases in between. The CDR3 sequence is CASSEMEGVVTGELFF. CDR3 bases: TGTGCCAGCAGTGAAATGGAGGGAGTCGTCACCGGGGAGCTGTTTTTT.

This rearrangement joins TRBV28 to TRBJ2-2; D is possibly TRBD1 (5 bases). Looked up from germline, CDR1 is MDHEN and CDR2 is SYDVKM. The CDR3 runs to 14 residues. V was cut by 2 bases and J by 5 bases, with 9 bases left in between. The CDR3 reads CASSLGQGTGELFF. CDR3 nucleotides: TGTGCCAGCAGTTTAGGGCAGGGTACCGGGGAGCTGTTTTTT.

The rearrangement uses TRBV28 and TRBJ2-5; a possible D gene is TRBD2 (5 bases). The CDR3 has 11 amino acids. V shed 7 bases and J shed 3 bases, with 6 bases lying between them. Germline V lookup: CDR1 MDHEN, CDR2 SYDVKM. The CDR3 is CASTGKETQYF. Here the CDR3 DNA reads TGTGCCAGCACCGGGAAAGAGACCCAGTACTTC.

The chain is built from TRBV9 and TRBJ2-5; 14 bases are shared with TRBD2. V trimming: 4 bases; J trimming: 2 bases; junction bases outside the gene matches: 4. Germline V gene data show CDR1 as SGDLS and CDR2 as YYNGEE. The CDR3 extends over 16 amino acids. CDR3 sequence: CASSPGLAGGQETQYF. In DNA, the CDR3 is TGTGCCAGCAGCCCCGGACTAGCGGGAGGTCAAGAGACCCAGTACTTC.

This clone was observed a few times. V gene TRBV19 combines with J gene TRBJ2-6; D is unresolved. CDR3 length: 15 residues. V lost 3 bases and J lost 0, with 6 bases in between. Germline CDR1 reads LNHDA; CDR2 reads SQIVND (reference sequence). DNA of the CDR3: TGTGCCAGTAGTATCTCACACTCTGGGGCCAACGTCCTGACTTTC. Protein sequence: CASSISHSGANVLTF.

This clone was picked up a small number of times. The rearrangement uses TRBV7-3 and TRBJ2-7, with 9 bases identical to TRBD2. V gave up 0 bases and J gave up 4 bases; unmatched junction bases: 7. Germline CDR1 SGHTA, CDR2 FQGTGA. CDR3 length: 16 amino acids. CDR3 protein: CASSLTPAGGGYEQYF. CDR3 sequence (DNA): TGTGCCAGCAGCTTAACGCCAGCGGGAGGAGGATACGAGCAGTACTTC. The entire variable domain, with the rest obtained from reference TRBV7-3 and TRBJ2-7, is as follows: GAGVSQTPSNKVTEKGKYVELRCDPISGHTALYWYRQSLGQGPEFLIYFQGTGAADDSGLPNDRFFAVRPEGSVSTLKIQRTERGDSAVYLCASSLTPAGGGYEQYFGPGTRLTVT.

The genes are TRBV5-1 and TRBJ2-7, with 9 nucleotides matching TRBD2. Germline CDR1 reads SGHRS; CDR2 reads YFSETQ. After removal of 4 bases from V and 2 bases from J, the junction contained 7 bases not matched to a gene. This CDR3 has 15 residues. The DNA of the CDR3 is TGCGCCAGCAGCGCTAGCGGGACACTAACCTACGAGCAGTACTTC. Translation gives CASSASGTLTYEQYF.

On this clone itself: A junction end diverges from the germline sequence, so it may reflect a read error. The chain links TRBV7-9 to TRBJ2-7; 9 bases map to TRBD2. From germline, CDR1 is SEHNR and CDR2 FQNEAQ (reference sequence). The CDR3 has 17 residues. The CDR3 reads CSSSSPPRGGGGREQYF. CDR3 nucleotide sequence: TGTTCCAGCAGCTCCCCCCCACGGGGCGGGGGGGGCAGGGAGCAGTACTTC.

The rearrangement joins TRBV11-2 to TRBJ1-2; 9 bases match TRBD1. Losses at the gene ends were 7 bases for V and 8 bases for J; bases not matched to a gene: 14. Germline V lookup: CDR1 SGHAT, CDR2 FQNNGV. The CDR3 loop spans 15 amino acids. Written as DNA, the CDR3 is TGTGCCAGCACCTTGAACCCGGGACAGGGAGGCGGCTACACCTTC. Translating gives CASTLNPGQGGGYTF.

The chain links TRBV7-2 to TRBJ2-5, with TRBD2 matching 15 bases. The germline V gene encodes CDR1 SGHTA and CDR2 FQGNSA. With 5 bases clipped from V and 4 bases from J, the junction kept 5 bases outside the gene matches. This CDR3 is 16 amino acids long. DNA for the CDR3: TGTGCCAGCAGCCCAGGGACTAGCGGGAGGAGAGAGACCCAGTACTTC. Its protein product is CASSPGTSGRRETQYF.

The CDR3 region is CASSVDRREYDEQFF. In DNA, the CDR3 is TGTGCCAGCAGCGTAGATAGGCGGGAATACGATGAGCAGTTCTTC. J is TRBJ2-1 and V is TRBV9; possible D gene TRBD2, 6 bases. CDR1 and CDR2 (germline): SGDLS, YYNGEE. V dropped 0 bases and J dropped 8 bases, with 15 bases sitting between them. The CDR3 is made up of 15 amino acids.

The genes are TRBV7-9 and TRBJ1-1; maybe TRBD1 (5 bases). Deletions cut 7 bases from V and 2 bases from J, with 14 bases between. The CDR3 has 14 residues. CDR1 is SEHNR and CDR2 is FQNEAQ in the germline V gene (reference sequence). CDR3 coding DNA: TGTGCCAGCAACCGGGGGGACGGTAACACTGAAGCTTTCTTT. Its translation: CASNRGDGNTEAFF.

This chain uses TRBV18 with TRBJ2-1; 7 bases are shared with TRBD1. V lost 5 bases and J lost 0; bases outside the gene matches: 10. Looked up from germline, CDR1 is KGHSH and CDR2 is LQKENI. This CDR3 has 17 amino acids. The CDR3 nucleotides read TGTGCCAGCTCAATCGCATGGGACAGCAGCTCCTACAATGAGCAGTTCTTC. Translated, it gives CASSIAWDSSSYNEQFF.